What follows is one T cell receptor (beta chain) and its context. The CDR3 extends over 14 amino acids. The V end was cut by 4 bases, the J end by 3 bases, with 13 bases between. CDR1 is SGHNT and CDR2 is YYREEE in the germline V gene (reference sequence). Documented time point: blood at routine non-recurrence follow-up after resection. Unsorted whole RNA from tumor, nontumor lung or frozen PBMC underwent sequencing. Every TCR cDNA molecule bore a unique molecular identifier. Each CDR3 protein gets one entry after TCRdb re-called the 5' RACE reads with MiXCR. The sample comprises some 110,000 distinct CDR3 sequences, about 12% of which are singletons, and roughly 17% rests with the top ten. This sample was taken from a study of spatial heterogeneity in lung cancer. Study information: There were around 72 donors, all of them untreated patients with early-stage non-small cell lung cancer. Sequencing of follow-up PBMC samples took place when they were available, at a median of approximately 2 years after resection. Each time, sequencing found more beta-chain sequences than alpha-chain sequences.

This rearrangement joins TRBV5-4 to TRBJ1-1, with D possibly TRBD1 on 5 matching bases. The source material was PBMCs, sampled at follow-up. This receptor was obtained from a male donor with early-stage non-small cell lung cancer. CDR3 residues: CASSTRDFDTEAFF. The CDR3 nucleotides are TGTGCCAGCAGCACCAGGGATTTCGACACTGAAGCTTTCTTT.